This T cell receptor beta chain stems from a study of post-analysis software for immune sequencing data. Overall study: Included courses were relapsing-remitting and secondary progressive multiple sclerosis; progressive-relapsing multiple sclerosis was also included. Study outcomes and limitations: Controls showed lower frequencies than patients for a handful of TRBV segments, and TRBV5-6, TRBV5-1 and TRBV20-1 were among these. Strong co-clustering by F measure was evident for samples that had been prepared in the same batch.

Germline CDR1 is DFQATT and CDR2 is SNEGSKA (reference sequence). CDR3 size: 13 residues. V was clipped by 4 bases and J by 0 bases, with 7 bases between them. TCR beta cDNA libraries had unique molecular identifiers. MiXCR, run by TCRdb on the PCR reads, gives a single entry per CDR3 protein. The data contain approximately 770,000 distinct CDR3 sequences, just over 45% of them singletons. Only a few counts were recorded for this clonotype. The antigen is undetermined. This rearrangement joins TRBV20-1 to TRBJ2-1; D gene unclear. The source is a girl between 5 and 17 years old with multiple sclerosis. Source material: blood. In DNA form, the CDR3 reads TGCAGTGCTAAGACTTTCTCCTACAATGAGCAGTTCTTC. Encoded protein: CSAKTFSYNEQFF.